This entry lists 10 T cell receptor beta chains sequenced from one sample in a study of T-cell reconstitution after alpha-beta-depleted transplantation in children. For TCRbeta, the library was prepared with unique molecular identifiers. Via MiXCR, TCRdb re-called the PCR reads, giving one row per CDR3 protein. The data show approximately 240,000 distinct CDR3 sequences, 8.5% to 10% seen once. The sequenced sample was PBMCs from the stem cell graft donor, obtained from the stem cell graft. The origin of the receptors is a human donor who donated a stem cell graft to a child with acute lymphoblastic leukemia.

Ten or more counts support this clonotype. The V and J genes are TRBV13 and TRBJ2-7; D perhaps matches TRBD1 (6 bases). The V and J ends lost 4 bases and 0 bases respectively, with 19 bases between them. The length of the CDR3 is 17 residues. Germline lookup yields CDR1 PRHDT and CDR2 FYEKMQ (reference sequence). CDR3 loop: CASSSKGDGRSSYEQYF. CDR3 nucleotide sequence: TGTGCCAGCAGCTCAAAGGGGGACGGCCGAAGCTCCTACGAGCAGTACTTC.

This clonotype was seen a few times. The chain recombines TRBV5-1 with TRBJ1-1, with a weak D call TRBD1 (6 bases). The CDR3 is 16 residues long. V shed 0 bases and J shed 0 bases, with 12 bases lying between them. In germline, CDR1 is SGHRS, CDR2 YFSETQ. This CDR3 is CASSLVGGQMNTEAFF. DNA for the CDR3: TGCGCCAGCAGCTTGGTAGGCGGACAGATGAACACTGAAGCTTTCTTT.

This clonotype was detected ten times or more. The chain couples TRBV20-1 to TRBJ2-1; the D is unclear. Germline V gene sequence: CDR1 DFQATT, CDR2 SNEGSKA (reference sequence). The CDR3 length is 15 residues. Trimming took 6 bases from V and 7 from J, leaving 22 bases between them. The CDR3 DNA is TGCAGTGCCCCGAACACAGCCGTAAGCTTTAATGAGCAGTTCTTC. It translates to CSAPNTAVSFNEQFF.

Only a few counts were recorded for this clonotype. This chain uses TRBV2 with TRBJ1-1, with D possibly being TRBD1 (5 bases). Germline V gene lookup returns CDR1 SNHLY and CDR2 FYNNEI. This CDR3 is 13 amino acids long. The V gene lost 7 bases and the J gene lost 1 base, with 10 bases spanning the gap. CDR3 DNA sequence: TGTGCCAGCATGCACAGGCAGAACACTGAAGCTTTCTTT. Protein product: CASMHRQNTEAFF.

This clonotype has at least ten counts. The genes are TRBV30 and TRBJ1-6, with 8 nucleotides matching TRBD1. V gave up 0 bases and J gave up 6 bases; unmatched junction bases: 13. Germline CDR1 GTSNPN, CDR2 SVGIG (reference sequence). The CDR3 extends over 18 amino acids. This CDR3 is CAWSVRRQGFSSNSPLHF. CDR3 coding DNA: TGTGCCTGGAGTGTACGACGACAGGGGTTTTCGAGTAATTCACCCCTCCACTTT.

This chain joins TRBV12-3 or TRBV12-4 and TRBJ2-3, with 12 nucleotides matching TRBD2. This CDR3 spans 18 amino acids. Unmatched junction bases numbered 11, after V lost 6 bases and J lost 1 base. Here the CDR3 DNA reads TGTGCCAGCAGCCTCCTAGCGGGGGGGCTAACCCGCACAGATACGCAGTATTTT. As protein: CASSLLAGGLTRTDTQYF.

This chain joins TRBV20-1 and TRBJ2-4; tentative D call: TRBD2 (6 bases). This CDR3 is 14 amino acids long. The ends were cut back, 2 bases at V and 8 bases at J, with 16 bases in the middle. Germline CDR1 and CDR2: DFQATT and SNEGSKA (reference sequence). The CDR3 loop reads CSARRDSQGDIQYF. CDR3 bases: TGCAGTGCTAGAAGGGACTCGCAGGGTGACATTCAGTACTTC.

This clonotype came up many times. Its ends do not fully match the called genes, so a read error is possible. The CDR3 sequence: CASSVAGGIRNEQFF. The CDR3 region has the DNA TGTGCCAGCAGTGTAGCGGGGGGGATACGGAATGAGCAGTTCTTC. The chain is built from TRBV12-3 or TRBV12-4 and TRBJ2-1, with 11 bases lining up with TRBD2. The CDR3 has 15 residues.

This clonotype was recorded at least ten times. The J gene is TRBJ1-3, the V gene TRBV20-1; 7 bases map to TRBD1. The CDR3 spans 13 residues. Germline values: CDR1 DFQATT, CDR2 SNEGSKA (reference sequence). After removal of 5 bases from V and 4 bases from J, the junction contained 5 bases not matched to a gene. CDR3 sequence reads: CSASWDSGNTIYF. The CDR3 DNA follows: TGCAGTGCTTCTTGGGACAGCGGAAACACCATATATTTT.

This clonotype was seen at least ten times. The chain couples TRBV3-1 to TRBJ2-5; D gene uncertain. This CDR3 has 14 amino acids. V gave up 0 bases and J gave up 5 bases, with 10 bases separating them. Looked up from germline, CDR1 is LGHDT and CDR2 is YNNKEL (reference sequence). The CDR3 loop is CASSQDSGSETQYF. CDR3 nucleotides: TGTGCCAGCAGCCAAGATTCCGGGTCGGAGACCCAGTACTTC.